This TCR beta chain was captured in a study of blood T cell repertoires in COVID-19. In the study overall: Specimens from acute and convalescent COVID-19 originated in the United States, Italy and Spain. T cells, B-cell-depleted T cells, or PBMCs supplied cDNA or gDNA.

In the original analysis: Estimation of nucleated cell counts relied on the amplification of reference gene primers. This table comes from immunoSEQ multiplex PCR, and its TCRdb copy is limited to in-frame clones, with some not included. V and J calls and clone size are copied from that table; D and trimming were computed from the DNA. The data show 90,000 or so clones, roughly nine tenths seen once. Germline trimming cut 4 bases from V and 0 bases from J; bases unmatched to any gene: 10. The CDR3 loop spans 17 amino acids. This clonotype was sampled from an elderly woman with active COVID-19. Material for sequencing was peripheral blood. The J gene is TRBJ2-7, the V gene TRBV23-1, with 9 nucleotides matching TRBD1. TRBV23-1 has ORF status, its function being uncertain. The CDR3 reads CASSLISAGQGSYEQYF. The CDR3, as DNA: TGCGCCAGCAGTCTCATTAGTGCGGGACAGGGCTCCTACGAGCAGTACTTC.